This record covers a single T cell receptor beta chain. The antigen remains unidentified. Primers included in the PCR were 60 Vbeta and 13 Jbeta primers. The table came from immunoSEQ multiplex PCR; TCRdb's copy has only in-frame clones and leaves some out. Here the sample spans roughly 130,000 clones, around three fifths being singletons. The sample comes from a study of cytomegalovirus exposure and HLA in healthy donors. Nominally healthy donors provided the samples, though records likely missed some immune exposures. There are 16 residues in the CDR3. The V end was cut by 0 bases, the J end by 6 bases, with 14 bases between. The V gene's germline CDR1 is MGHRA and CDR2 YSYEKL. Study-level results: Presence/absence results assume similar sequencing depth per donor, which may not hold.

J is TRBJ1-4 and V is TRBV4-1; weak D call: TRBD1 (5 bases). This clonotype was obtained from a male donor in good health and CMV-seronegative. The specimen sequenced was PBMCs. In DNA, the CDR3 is TGCGCCAGCAGCCAAGAGGAGGGGCGTCTGGATGAAAAACTGTTTTTT. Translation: CASSQEEGRLDEKLFF.